Listed here is a single TCR beta chain. Its antigen is not known. The data are from a study of T cells after yellow fever vaccination. Regarding the study as a whole: Booster samples showed a return of most primary-vaccination clones (around 95% CD4, 88% CD8).

V gave up 3 bases and J gave up 2 bases, with 16 bases separating them. The V gene's germline CDR1 is SGHTA and CDR2 FQGNSA. The CDR3 covers 16 residues. TCRdb processed the 5' RACE reads anew with MiXCR; each CDR3 protein has one entry. This sample has around 260,000 distinct CDR3 sequences, with 5.2% found just once. V is TRBV7-2 and J is TRBJ1-2, with D uncertain. This sample comprised CD4+ T cells sorted from PBMCs, obtained on the day of the yellow fever booster vaccination. This receptor was taken from a man younger than 35 who received the YFV17D yellow fever vaccine. CDR3 bases: TGTGCCAGCAGCTTTGTCTCGGGCGGGCAAAACTATGGCTACACCTTC. Translation gives CASSFVSGGQNYGYTF. The full variable domain, completed using reference TRBV7-2 and TRBJ1-2, is GAGVSQSPSNKVTEKGKDVELRCDPISGHTALYWYRQSLGQGLEFLIYFQGNSAPDKSGLPSDRFSAERTGGSVSTLTIQRTQQEDSAVYLCASSFVSGGQNYGYTFGSGTRLTVV.